A selection of T cell receptor beta chains follows, all from one sample in a study of regulatory T cells in long-lasting Graves disease. TCRdb analysed the multiplex PCR reads with MiXCR anew, one entry per CDR3 protein. This sample yields approximately 380,000 distinct CDR3 sequences, of which roughly 20% are seen a single time; less than 25% belongs to the top ten. The specimen comprised peripheral blood mononuclear cells (PBMCs), sampled when the disease was refractory, from a patient treated with antithyroid drugs. These receptors were collected from a female donor with Graves disease. Each CDR3 is given with its conserved first and last residue. Each record gives: D gene, V gene, J gene, clone size, CDR3 protein, CDR3 DNA. A D gene is named only where the DNA matches it firmly. Expanded clones are given a class, and other clones once, few, many or no size at all.

TRBD1,TRBV27,TRBJ1-1,NA,CASSTVTGSEAFF,TGTGCCAGCAGTACCGTGACAGGGAGTGAAGCTTTCTTT
TRBD1,TRBV6-2/TRBV6-3,TRBJ2-1,NA,CASTDGRGIEQFF,TGTGCCAGCACCGATGGCAGGGGGATTGAGCAGTTCTTC
TRBD1,TRBV30,TRBJ2-5,many,CAWEPPTGKETQYF,TGTGCCTGGGAACCTCCGACAGGGAAAGAGACCCAGTACTTC
TRBD1,TRBV25-1,TRBJ2-7,NA,CASSDPGQGRGEQYF,TGTGCCAGCTCCGACCCTGGACAGGGAAGGGGCGAGCAGTACTTC
NA,TRBV20-1,TRBJ1-1,NA,CSAKTVNTEAFF,TGCAGTGCCAAGACAGTGAACACTGAAGCTTTCTTT
NA,TRBV20-1,TRBJ1-2,few,CSASAGVGVGGYTF,TGCAGTGCTAGCGCCGGGGTTGGAGTAGGTGGCTACACCTTC
NA,TRBV30,TRBJ1-1,few,CAWSGGGTEAFF,TGTGCCTGGAGTGGAGGGGGCACTGAAGCTTTCTTT
TRBD1,TRBV19,TRBJ1-6,few,CASKDEDRGNSPLHF,TGTGCCAGTAAGGATGAGGACAGGGGCAATTCACCCCTCCACTTT
NA,TRBV24-1,TRBJ2-2,NA,CATSDFLRTGTGELFF,TGTGCCACCAGTGATTTCCTTCGCACCGGGACCGGGGAGCTGTTTTTT
NA,TRBV5-6,TRBJ1-2,many,CASSLELTPGGYTF,TGTGCCAGCAGCTTGGAGCTGACACCGGGAGGCTACACCTTC
NA,TRBV7-9,TRBJ1-2,NA,CASSYTQGGNGYTF,TGTGCCAGCAGCTACACGCAGGGTGGCAATGGCTACACCTTC
NA,TRBV14,TRBJ1-6,once,CASSRRDTNSPLHF,TGTGCCAGCAGCCGCCGGGACACGAATTCACCCCTCCACTTT
NA,TRBV19,TRBJ1-1,few,CASSGRAGNTEAFF,TGTGCCAGTTCCGGGCGGGCCGGCAACACTGAAGCTTTCTTT
TRBD2,TRBV5-5,TRBJ2-5,NA,CASSGIGTSGRGETQYF,TGTGCCAGCAGCGGGATCGGGACTAGCGGGAGGGGAGAGACCCAGTACTTC
NA,TRBV20-1,TRBJ1-5,NA,CSARATGPGFGNQPQHF,TGCAGTGCTAGAGCGACAGGCCCGGGCTTTGGCAATCAGCCCCAGCATTTT
NA,TRBV7-9,TRBJ1-1,many,CASGAGDAEAFF,TGTGCCAGCGGGGCGGGCGACGCTGAAGCTTTCTTT
NA,TRBV20-1,TRBJ1-5,few,CSARDSGKSNQPQHF,TGCAGTGCTAGAGATTCGGGTAAGAGCAATCAGCCCCAGCATTTT
TRBD1,TRBV27,TRBJ1-2,NA,CASRTGAGSYTF,TGTGCCAGCAGAACAGGGGCTGGGAGCTACACCTTC
NA,TRBV19,TRBJ1-1,many,CASKGDGAAKNTEAFF,TGTGCCAGTAAGGGGGATGGGGCAGCCAAGAACACTGAAGCTTTCTTT
NA,TRBV27,TRBJ2-7,NA,CASSLSGVVQQYF,TGTGCCAGCAGTTTATCCGGGGTTGTGCAGCAGTACTTC
NA,TRBV15,TRBJ1-4,NA,CATSRVATNEKLFF,TGTGCCACCAGCAGAGTTGCAACTAATGAAAAACTGTTTTTT
NA,TRBV12-3/TRBV12-4,TRBJ2-7,many,CASSLTENEQYF,TGTGCCAGCAGCCTGACAGAGAACGAGCAGTACTTC
NA,TRBV7-2,TRBJ1-3,few,CASSLGTAKGNTIYF,TGTGCCAGCAGCTTAGGGACTGCCAAAGGAAACACCATATATTTT
NA,TRBV11-2,TRBJ1-1,many,CASSPYSWAFF,TGTGCCAGCAGCCCATACTCTTGGGCTTTCTTT
NA,TRBV7-2,TRBJ2-3,NA,CASRPMGGSDTQYF,TGTGCCAGCCGACCCATGGGGGGCTCAGATACGCAGTATTTT
NA,TRBV19,TRBJ2-7,NA,CASSIDVRGQGEQYF,TGTGCCAGTAGTATAGATGTCCGGGGGCAGGGAGAGCAGTACTTC
NA,TRBV7-2,TRBJ1-6,NA,CASSLWREINSPLHF,TGTGCCAGCAGCTTATGGCGAGAGATTAATTCACCCCTCCACTTT
TRBD1,TRBV7-9,TRBJ2-6,NA,CASSFGTVSGANVLTF,TGTGCCAGCAGCTTCGGGACAGTCTCAGGGGCCAACGTCCTGACTTTC
NA,TRBV7-2,TRBJ2-5,many,CASSPFPGGKTQYF,TGTGCCAGCAGCCCCTTCCCAGGGGGGAAGACCCAGTACTTC
NA,TRBV30,TRBJ1-4,many,CAWSVGTTTNEKLFF,TGTGCCTGGAGTGTAGGGACAACAACTAATGAAAAACTGTTTTTT